The rows below give T cell receptor beta chains drawn from one sample of a study of T cells in Graves' hyperthyroidism and ophthalmopathy. Via MiXCR, TCRdb re-called the multiplex PCR reads, giving one row per CDR3 protein. The sample contains hundreds of thousands of distinct CDR3 sequences, about 20% of which appear only once. The specimen was blood. These receptors were taken from a man younger than 45 with Graves' ophthalmopathy. Both conserved end residues are part of each CDR3. A D gene is named only where the DNA matches it firmly. A row's size may be missing; if present it is once, few, many or a size class.

clone_size: few
d_call: .
cdr3_length: 15
v_call: TRBV5-8
j_call: TRBJ2-2
cdr3_aa: CASSLLGEVTGELFF
cdr3_nt: TGTGCCAGCAGCTTGTTGGGAGAAGTCACCGGGGAGCTGTTTTTT

clone_size: .
d_call: .
cdr3_length: 15
v_call: TRBV5-4
j_call: TRBJ2-7
cdr3_aa: CASSLGGGQNHEQYF
cdr3_nt: TGTGCCAGCAGCTTGGGAGGGGGGCAAAATCACGAGCAGTACTTC

clone_size: many
d_call: .
cdr3_length: 14
v_call: TRBV11-2
j_call: TRBJ2-7
cdr3_aa: CASSALQASYEQYF
cdr3_nt: TGTGCCAGCAGCGCCCTACAGGCCAGCTACGAGCAGTACTTC

clone_size: many
d_call: .
cdr3_length: 14
v_call: TRBV12-3/TRBV12-4
j_call: TRBJ2-7
cdr3_aa: CASSIRANPYEQYF
cdr3_nt: TGTGCCAGCAGTATCAGGGCGAACCCCTACGAGCAGTACTTC

clone_size: .
d_call: TRBD2
cdr3_length: 15
v_call: TRBV20-1
j_call: TRBJ2-3
cdr3_aa: CSAREREGRGDTQYF
cdr3_nt: TGCAGTGCCCGGGAGCGGGAGGGACGGGGAGATACGCAGTATTTT

clone_size: few
d_call: .
cdr3_length: 13
v_call: TRBV28
j_call: TRBJ1-2
cdr3_aa: CAGAGGSNYGYTF
cdr3_nt: TGTGCCGGGGCGGGAGGGTCCAACTATGGCTACACCTTC

clone_size: many
d_call: .
cdr3_length: 15
v_call: TRBV11-2
j_call: TRBJ2-5
cdr3_aa: CASSLGGKRGETQYF
cdr3_nt: TGTGCCAGCAGCTTAGGAGGCAAGAGGGGAGAGACCCAGTACTTC

clone_size: few
d_call: .
cdr3_length: 11
v_call: TRBV3-1
j_call: TRBJ1-5
cdr3_aa: CASSPNQPQHF
cdr3_nt: TGTGCCAGCAGCCCCAATCAGCCCCAGCATTTT

clone_size: .
d_call: TRBD1
cdr3_length: 15
v_call: TRBV6-1
j_call: TRBJ1-4
cdr3_aa: CASSNGQGTNEKLFF
cdr3_nt: TGTGCCAGCAGCAACGGACAGGGCACTAATGAAAAACTGTTTTTT

clone_size: many
d_call: .
cdr3_length: 12
v_call: TRBV20-1
j_call: TRBJ2-2
cdr3_aa: CSARLDTGELFF
cdr3_nt: TGCAGTGCTAGACTTGACACCGGGGAGCTGTTTTTT

clone_size: many
d_call: TRBD2
cdr3_length: 14
v_call: TRBV20-1
j_call: TRBJ2-1
cdr3_aa: CSARVSGRINEQFF
cdr3_nt: TGCAGTGCTAGGGTTAGCGGGAGAATAAATGAGCAGTTCTTC

clone_size: .
d_call: TRBD1
cdr3_length: 14
v_call: TRBV10-3
j_call: TRBJ1-5
cdr3_aa: CASKGTGDNQPQHF
cdr3_nt: TGTGCCAGCAAGGGGACAGGAGACAATCAGCCCCAGCATTTT

clone_size: .
d_call: .
cdr3_length: 15
v_call: TRBV2
j_call: TRBJ2-5
cdr3_aa: CASSEDPGSGETQYF
cdr3_nt: TGTGCCAGCAGTGAAGATCCGGGGTCAGGAGAGACCCAGTACTTC

clone_size: many
d_call: TRBD1
cdr3_length: 14
v_call: TRBV6-1
j_call: TRBJ1-2
cdr3_aa: CASSLGSGGDGYTF
cdr3_nt: TGTGCCAGCAGCCTAGGGTCAGGGGGCGATGGCTACACCTTC

clone_size: .
d_call: .
cdr3_length: 16
v_call: TRBV30
j_call: TRBJ1-5
cdr3_aa: CAWSGPAGYSNQPQHF
cdr3_nt: TGTGCCTGGAGTGGCCCGGCAGGATATAGCAATCAGCCCCAGCATTTT

clone_size: .
d_call: .
cdr3_length: 11
v_call: TRBV5-1
j_call: TRBJ1-1
cdr3_aa: CASSENTEAFF
cdr3_nt: TGCGCCAGCAGTGAAAACACTGAAGCTTTCTTT

clone_size: few
d_call: TRBD1
cdr3_length: 13
v_call: TRBV7-2
j_call: TRBJ2-7
cdr3_aa: CASGTDRGGEQYF
cdr3_nt: TGTGCCAGCGGAACCGACAGGGGAGGCGAGCAGTACTTC

clone_size: few
d_call: .
cdr3_length: 12
v_call: TRBV15
j_call: TRBJ2-7
cdr3_aa: CATRADSYEQYF
cdr3_nt: TGTGCCACCCGGGCAGACTCCTACGAGCAGTACTTC

clone_size: few
d_call: TRBD1
cdr3_length: 18
v_call: TRBV28
j_call: TRBJ1-5
cdr3_aa: CASSLSRGQATSNQPQHF
cdr3_nt: TGTGCCAGCAGTTTATCGCGGGGACAGGCGACTAGCAATCAGCCCCAGCATTTT

clone_size: .
d_call: TRBD1
cdr3_length: 15
v_call: TRBV24-1
j_call: TRBJ2-2
cdr3_aa: CATSENRGLAGELFF
cdr3_nt: TGTGCCACCAGTGAAAACAGGGGATTAGCCGGGGAGCTGTTTTTT

clone_size: .
d_call: .
cdr3_length: 13
v_call: TRBV5-1
j_call: TRBJ2-7
cdr3_aa: CASSLALAYEQYF
cdr3_nt: TGCGCCAGCAGCCTGGCGCTAGCTTACGAGCAGTACTTC

clone_size: many
d_call: .
cdr3_length: 14
v_call: TRBV27
j_call: TRBJ2-7
cdr3_aa: CASSLDGQPYEQYF
cdr3_nt: TGTGCCAGCAGTTTAGACGGACAGCCCTACGAGCAGTACTTC

clone_size: .
d_call: TRBD2
cdr3_length: 15
v_call: TRBV5-4
j_call: TRBJ2-1
cdr3_aa: CASRSGTSVPNEQFF
cdr3_nt: TGTGCCAGCAGATCCGGGACTAGCGTTCCTAATGAGCAGTTCTTC

clone_size: many
d_call: TRBD2
cdr3_length: 14
v_call: TRBV28
j_call: TRBJ2-5
cdr3_aa: CATSLAGVGETQYF
cdr3_nt: TGTGCCACCTCTCTAGCGGGAGTTGGGGAGACCCAGTACTTC

clone_size: many
d_call: TRBD2
cdr3_length: 15
v_call: TRBV11-3
j_call: TRBJ2-1
cdr3_aa: CASSQSGSAYNEQFF
cdr3_nt: TGTGCCAGCAGCCAAAGCGGGAGTGCTTACAATGAGCAGTTCTTC

clone_size: .
d_call: .
cdr3_length: 13
v_call: TRBV6-1
j_call: TRBJ2-1
cdr3_aa: CASSELAGDEQFF
cdr3_nt: TGTGCCAGCAGTGAACTAGCAGGCGATGAGCAGTTCTTC

clone_size: many
d_call: .
cdr3_length: 15
v_call: TRBV7-2
j_call: TRBJ1-4
cdr3_aa: CASSPRTEWTEKLFF
cdr3_nt: TGTGCCAGCAGCCCTCGGACAGAATGGACTGAAAAACTGTTTTTT

clone_size: few
d_call: TRBD2
cdr3_length: 16
v_call: TRBV20-1
j_call: TRBJ2-1
cdr3_aa: CSARDLAETSYNEQFF
cdr3_nt: TGCAGTGCTAGAGATCTAGCGGAGACCTCCTACAATGAGCAGTTCTTC

clone_size: .
d_call: .
cdr3_length: 14
v_call: TRBV20-1
j_call: TRBJ2-3
cdr3_aa: CSARLSGSTDTQYF
cdr3_nt: TGCAGTGCTAGGTTAAGTGGGAGTACAGATACGCAGTATTTT

clone_size: few
d_call: .
cdr3_length: 14
v_call: TRBV2
j_call: TRBJ1-3
cdr3_aa: CASSETVSGNTIYF
cdr3_nt: TGTGCCAGCAGTGAAACGGTCTCTGGAAACACCATATATTTT

clone_size: few
d_call: .
cdr3_length: 17
v_call: TRBV3-1
j_call: TRBJ2-5
cdr3_aa: CASSQDLPRDVGETQYF
cdr3_nt: TGTGCCAGCAGCCAAGATTTACCCAGGGATGTCGGGGAGACCCAGTACTTC

clone_size: .
d_call: .
cdr3_length: 14
v_call: TRBV3-1
j_call: TRBJ2-7
cdr3_aa: CASSVGESSYEQYF
cdr3_nt: TGTGCCAGCAGCGTAGGGGAAAGCTCCTACGAGCAGTACTTC

clone_size: few
d_call: .
cdr3_length: 15
v_call: TRBV28
j_call: TRBJ2-2
cdr3_aa: CASSFGARRPGELFF
cdr3_nt: TGTGCCAGCAGTTTTGGAGCCCGACGGCCCGGGGAGCTGTTTTTT

clone_size: many
d_call: .
cdr3_length: 15
v_call: TRBV11-1
j_call: TRBJ2-3
cdr3_aa: CAQEGAFMAADTQYF
cdr3_nt: TGTGCACAGGAGGGGGCGTTCATGGCAGCAGATACGCAGTATTTT

clone_size: many
d_call: TRBD1
cdr3_length: 17
v_call: TRBV12-3/TRBV12-4
j_call: TRBJ1-5
cdr3_aa: CASSQPRGGQGNQPQHF
cdr3_nt: TGTGCCAGCAGCCAACCTCGGGGGGGACAGGGCAATCAGCCCCAGCATTTT

clone_size: few
d_call: TRBD2
cdr3_length: 15
v_call: TRBV20-1
j_call: TRBJ2-1
cdr3_aa: CSARAGLAGAHEQFF
cdr3_nt: TGCAGTGCTAGAGCCGGACTAGCGGGGGCCCATGAGCAGTTCTTC

clone_size: .
d_call: TRBD2
cdr3_length: 15
v_call: TRBV18
j_call: TRBJ2-7
cdr3_aa: CASSVRDTDLAGEYF
cdr3_nt: TGTGCCAGCTCGGTCCGGGACACCGACCTAGCGGGAGAGTACTTC

clone_size: few
d_call: .
cdr3_length: 10
v_call: TRBV6-2/TRBV6-3
j_call: TRBJ2-5
cdr3_aa: CASGVERQYF
cdr3_nt: TGTGCCAGCGGGGTAGAGAGGCAGTACTTC

clone_size: .
d_call: TRBD2
cdr3_length: 14
v_call: TRBV12-3/TRBV12-4
j_call: TRBJ2-7
cdr3_aa: CASREAGGPYEQYF
cdr3_nt: TGTGCCAGCAGAGAAGCGGGAGGCCCCTACGAGCAGTACTTC

clone_size: many
d_call: TRBD1
cdr3_length: 15
v_call: TRBV6-1
j_call: TRBJ1-1
cdr3_aa: CASSEPGQGSTEAFF
cdr3_nt: TGTGCCAGCAGTGAACCGGGACAGGGGAGCACTGAAGCTTTCTTT

clone_size: many
d_call: TRBD2
cdr3_length: 17
v_call: TRBV6-1
j_call: TRBJ2-1
cdr3_aa: CASIGGAGGPSYNEQFF
cdr3_nt: TGTGCCAGCATCGGGGGAGCGGGAGGGCCTTCCTACAATGAGCAGTTCTTC

clone_size: .
d_call: .
cdr3_length: 15
v_call: TRBV3-1
j_call: TRBJ2-1
cdr3_aa: CASSQPQSSYNEQFF
cdr3_nt: TGTGCCAGCAGCCAACCCCAGAGCTCCTACAATGAGCAGTTCTTC

clone_size: .
d_call: .
cdr3_length: 12
v_call: TRBV10-2
j_call: TRBJ2-7
cdr3_aa: CASRDRSNEQYF
cdr3_nt: TGCGCCAGTCGGGACCGTTCTAATGAGCAGTACTTC

clone_size: few
d_call: TRBD1
cdr3_length: 15
v_call: TRBV20-1
j_call: TRBJ1-5
cdr3_aa: CSATDRPLSNQPQHF
cdr3_nt: TGCAGTGCGACGGACAGGCCGCTTAGCAATCAGCCCCAGCATTTT

clone_size: many
d_call: .
cdr3_length: 15
v_call: TRBV12-3/TRBV12-4
j_call: TRBJ1-2
cdr3_aa: CASSLAAGRNYGYTF
cdr3_nt: TGTGCCAGCAGTTTAGCGGCGGGCCGTAACTATGGCTACACCTTC

clone_size: .
d_call: .
cdr3_length: 15
v_call: TRBV7-3
j_call: TRBJ2-3
cdr3_aa: CASSHGGTTTDTQYF
cdr3_nt: TGTGCCAGCAGCCATGGGGGGACAACCACAGATACGCAGTATTTT

clone_size: many
d_call: .
cdr3_length: 16
v_call: TRBV7-9
j_call: TRBJ2-1
cdr3_aa: CASSAMARTSYNEQFF
cdr3_nt: TGTGCCAGCAGTGCCATGGCTCGGACCTCCTACAATGAGCAGTTCTTC

clone_size: .
d_call: TRBD1
cdr3_length: 13
v_call: TRBV28
j_call: TRBJ1-5
cdr3_aa: CASGTGNNQPQHF
cdr3_nt: TGTGCCAGCGGGACAGGGAACAATCAGCCCCAGCATTTT

clone_size: .
d_call: .
cdr3_length: 12
v_call: TRBV2
j_call: TRBJ1-1
cdr3_aa: CARDGGDTEAFF
cdr3_nt: TGTGCCAGAGACGGCGGCGACACTGAAGCTTTCTTT

clone_size: .
d_call: .
cdr3_length: 15
v_call: TRBV7-8
j_call: TRBJ1-3
cdr3_aa: CASSLAPGSGNTIYF
cdr3_nt: TGTGCCAGCAGCTTAGCGCCGGGCTCTGGAAACACCATATATTTT

clone_size: many
d_call: TRBD2
cdr3_length: 18
v_call: TRBV11-2
j_call: TRBJ2-7
cdr3_aa: CASSRTGTSGLSSYEQYF
cdr3_nt: TGTGCCAGCAGCCGAACAGGGACTAGCGGGCTTAGCTCCTACGAGCAGTACTTC

clone_size: many
d_call: .
cdr3_length: 15
v_call: TRBV18
j_call: TRBJ2-1
cdr3_aa: CASSPSALSYNEQFF
cdr3_nt: TGTGCCAGCTCACCTTCCGCCCTCTCCTACAATGAGCAGTTCTTC

clone_size: many
d_call: TRBD2
cdr3_length: 14
v_call: TRBV29-1
j_call: TRBJ2-1
cdr3_aa: CSVEGAGDDNEQFF
cdr3_nt: TGCAGCGTTGAAGGGGCGGGAGATGACAATGAGCAGTTCTTC

clone_size: .
d_call: .
cdr3_length: 16
v_call: TRBV5-4
j_call: TRBJ1-6
cdr3_aa: CASSFGPGVLNSPLHF
cdr3_nt: TGTGCCAGCAGCTTCGGTCCTGGGGTTCTCAATTCACCCCTCCACTTT

clone_size: few
d_call: .
cdr3_length: 12
v_call: TRBV7-3
j_call: TRBJ2-2
cdr3_aa: CASSFNPGELFF
cdr3_nt: TGTGCCAGCAGCTTTAATCCCGGGGAGCTGTTTTTT

clone_size: few
d_call: TRBD1
cdr3_length: 15
v_call: TRBV6-5
j_call: TRBJ2-7
cdr3_aa: CASSYWGQGEYEQYF
cdr3_nt: TGTGCCAGCAGTTACTGGGGACAGGGAGAATACGAGCAGTACTTC

clone_size: .
d_call: .
cdr3_length: 16
v_call: TRBV2
j_call: TRBJ1-6
cdr3_aa: CASSVGGGRNNSPLHF
cdr3_nt: TGTGCCAGCAGTGTTGGCGGGGGGCGAAATAATTCACCCCTCCACTTT